The entry that follows covers one T cell receptor (beta chain) sequence. The antigen is undetermined. The sample belongs to a study of cytomegalovirus exposure and HLA in healthy donors. Study-wide results and caveats: The study put 150 to 200 TCR beta chains on its list as cytomegalovirus-associated. Links to common viral pathogens appeared, in a later analysis, for several of the most significant clusters. Productive rates of about 87% or about 30% were seen for most TCR beta V segments in an earlier analysis.

CDR1 is SGHDT, CDR2 YYEEEE, per germline. V shed 6 bases and J 4 bases; nucleotides not matched to a gene: 12. The CDR3 extends over 16 amino acids. The PCR was carried out with 60 Vbeta primers and 13 Jbeta primers. Measured with immunoSEQ multiplex PCR; TCRdb has only the in-frame clones, and not every one. The table lists about 190,000 clones, about 85% of them singletons. The chain employs TRBV5-6 and TRBJ2-1; 8 nucleotides line up with TRBD2. The sequenced sample was PBMCs. This receptor was obtained from a woman between 45 and 65 years old in good health and CMV-seropositive. For the CDR3, the DNA is TGTGCCAGCACCCTCTTGGAGCGGGGGTGGTACAATGAGCAGTTCTTC. Its protein is CASTLLERGWYNEQFF.